This TCR beta chain was recovered during a study of shared clonotypes between healthy human individuals. In the naive CD8 group, cells lacked CD45RO and were positively selected for CCR7, so terminally differentiated effector memory CD45RA+ cells were left out. The table came from immunoSEQ multiplex PCR; TCRdb's copy has only in-frame clones and leaves some out. The profile shows millions of clones, about 95% of them singletons. The CDR3 is made up of 13 amino acids. Trimming removed 0 bases at V and 6 bases at J, with 10 bases between. Germline V gene lookup returns CDR1 SGDLS and CDR2 YYNGEE. The rearrangement joins TRBV9 to TRBJ2-7; no definite D call. The sample was naive CD8+ T cells sorted from blood. The source of this sequence is a man between 18 and 29 years old in good health. CDR3: CASSVVGSSEQYF. DNA of the CDR3: TGTGCCAGCAGCGTAGTGGGCTCTTCCGAGCAGTACTTC. Combining the CDR3 with reference TRBV9 and TRBJ2-7 gives the whole variable domain DSGVTQTPKHLITATGQRVTLRCSPRSGDLSVYWYQQSLDQGLQFLIQYYNGEERAKGNILERFSAQQFPDLHSELNLSSLELGDSALYFCASSVVGSSEQYFGPGTRLTVT.